This is a list of T cell receptor beta chains from one sample in a study of identical twins' blood T cells. MiXCR, run by TCRdb on the 5' RACE reads, gives a single entry per CDR3 protein. Of a few hundred thousand distinct CDR3 sequences listed, approximately 30% are singletons. Source material: PBMCs. The receptors here all came from a woman between 18 and 49 years old in good health. CDR3s include the opening cysteine and the closing phenylalanine or tryptophan. D genes are given only for firm matches. Clone size, where shown, is once, few, many, or a class for clones that have expanded.

CDR3 protein,CDR3 DNA,V gene,D gene,clone size,J gene
CASSLLLDTQYF,TGCGCCAGCAGCTTGTTATTGGATACGCAGTATTTT,TRBV5-1,.,many,TRBJ2-3
CASSLTITHGYTF,TGTGCCAGCAGCCTAACAATTACTCATGGCTACACCTTC,TRBV7-2,.,.,TRBJ1-2
CSVVKGSGTEAFF,TGCAGCGTTGTGAAGGGGTCGGGCACTGAAGCTTTCTTT,TRBV29-1,.,.,TRBJ1-1
CASSEGDGTEAFF,TGTGCCAGCAGTGAAGGGGATGGGACTGAAGCTTTCTTT,TRBV2,.,.,TRBJ1-1
CASSYEGGLRPQHF,TGCGCCAGCAGTTATGAGGGTGGCCTTCGGCCCCAGCATTTT,TRBV5-1,.,.,TRBJ1-5
CNRKGERSAPTNLSNYGYTF,TGCAATCGCAAAGGGGAGCGGAGCGCTCCCACCAACCTATCTAACTATGGCTACACCTTC,TRBV20-1,.,many,TRBJ1-2
CASKGLYTDTQYF,TGTGCCAGCAAGGGTCTGTACACAGATACGCAGTATTTT,TRBV2,.,few,TRBJ2-3
CASSQDTRGRGGYTF,TGTGCCAGCAGCCAAGACACCCGGGGCCGCGGGGGCTACACCTTC,TRBV4-2,.,.,TRBJ1-2
CASSPLAGGCNEQFF,TGTGCCAGCAGCCCACTAGCGGGGGGCTGCAATGAGCAGTTCTTC,TRBV3-1,TRBD2,.,TRBJ2-1
CSAIGTGVYTQYF,TGCAGCGCTATCGGGACAGGGGTTTATACGCAGTATTTT,TRBV29-1,TRBD1,.,TRBJ2-3
CSVPRGASYNEQFF,TGCAGCGTTCCTCGGGGAGCCTCCTACAATGAGCAGTTCTTC,TRBV29-1,.,few,TRBJ2-1
CSVGQEIDGYTF,TGCTCCGTTGGACAGGAGATTGATGGCTACACCTTC,TRBV23-1,TRBD1,.,TRBJ1-2
CSVGSTGEYEQYF,TGCAGCGTTGGGTCGACAGGGGAGTACGAGCAGTACTTC,TRBV29-1,TRBD1,.,TRBJ2-7
CSARDRGSPNTEAFF,TGCAGTGCTAGAGATCGAGGCAGCCCGAACACTGAAGCTTTCTTT,TRBV20-1,.,few,TRBJ1-1
CASSVTSAKAYEQYF,TGTGCCAGCAGCGTTACTAGCGCAAAAGCCTACGAGCAGTACTTC,TRBV2,TRBD2,few,TRBJ2-7
CASSALARTDTQYF,TGTGCCAGCAGTGCACTAGCGCGCACAGATACGCAGTATTTT,TRBV11-2,TRBD2,few,TRBJ2-3
CASSLVSDLSYNEQFF,TGTGCCAGCAGCTTAGTGTCGGACTTATCTTACAATGAGCAGTTCTTC,TRBV7-2,.,many,TRBJ2-1
CSVGPPYNEQFF,TGCAGCGTCGGCCCACCCTACAATGAGCAGTTCTTC,TRBV29-1,.,few,TRBJ2-1
CASSSGATGNTIYF,TGCGCCAGCAGCTCGGGAGCAACTGGAAACACCATATATTTT,TRBV5-1,.,.,TRBJ1-3
CASSQKRGYNEQFF,TGTGCCAGCAGCCAAAAAAGGGGATACAATGAGCAGTTCTTC,TRBV3-1,.,few,TRBJ2-1
CSARIGGGGGNNEQFF,TGCAGTGCTAGGATAGGTGGTGGAGGGGGAAACAATGAGCAGTTCTTC,TRBV20-1,.,.,TRBJ2-1
CASSLDPNNSPLHF,TGTGCCAGCAGCTTGGACCCCAATAATTCACCCCTCCACTTT,TRBV5-6,.,.,TRBJ1-6
CASSSLKKEQFF,TGTGCCAGCAGCTCCCTGAAAAAGGAGCAGTTCTTC,TRBV7-2,.,few,TRBJ2-1
CASLSSRLTDTQYF,TGTGCCAGCCTCTCTAGTAGACTCACAGATACGCAGTATTTT,TRBV7-9,.,few,TRBJ2-3
CSGATSTGMLGTEAFF,TGCAGCGGAGCCACATCGACAGGAATGTTGGGCACTGAAGCTTTCTTT,TRBV29-1,.,many,TRBJ1-1
CSARVWSFYGYTF,TGCAGTGCTAGAGTCTGGTCCTTCTATGGCTACACCTTC,TRBV20-1,.,few,TRBJ1-2
CSVYGTYEQYF,TGCAGCGTTTATGGAACCTACGAGCAGTACTTC,TRBV29-1,.,few,TRBJ2-7
CASSLAPGMSQPQHF,TGCGCCAGCAGCTTGGCCCCCGGAATGTCTCAGCCCCAGCATTTT,TRBV5-1,.,once,TRBJ1-5
CSAFRADYGYTF,TGCAGTGCCTTTAGGGCAGACTATGGCTACACCTTC,TRBV20-1,.,.,TRBJ1-2
CASSSDLEDTQYF,TGTGCCAGCAGCTCGGACCTCGAGGATACGCAGTATTTT,TRBV5-5,.,once,TRBJ2-3
CSARFRWGQGEQYF,TGCAGTGCTAGATTCCGCTGGGGTCAAGGCGAGCAGTACTTC,TRBV20-1,.,few,TRBJ2-7
CASSLEQLDLRYGYTF,TGTGCCAGCAGCTTAGAACAGCTCGACCTTCGGTATGGCTACACCTTC,TRBV11-2,.,.,TRBJ1-2
CASRHPGREAFF,TGTGCCAGCCGCCATCCGGGTCGTGAAGCTTTCTTT,TRBV6-2/TRBV6-3,.,few,TRBJ1-1
CASTPGPYNEQFF,TGTGCCAGCACCCCTGGGCCCTACAATGAGCAGTTCTTC,TRBV12-3/TRBV12-4,.,many,TRBJ2-1
CASSIQQNTDAFF,TGTGCCAGCAGCATACAGCAAAACACTGATGCTTTCTTT,TRBV27,.,.,TRBJ1-1
CASSPWPDTQYF,TGTGCCAGCAGTCCTTGGCCAGATACGCAGTATTTT,TRBV6-6,.,.,TRBJ2-3
CSVAFLEQFF,TGCAGCGTAGCTTTCCTAGAGCAGTTCTTC,TRBV29-1,.,.,TRBJ2-1
CASSVDGGIEQYF,TGTGCCAGCAGCGTAGATGGGGGAATCGAGCAGTACTTC,TRBV9,.,few,TRBJ2-7
CSARRAAEAFF,TGCAGTGCTAGAAGGGCGGCTGAAGCTTTCTTT,TRBV20-1,.,many,TRBJ1-1